These 26 T cell receptor beta chains share one sample of origin, sequenced in a study of response to subunit inactivated influenza vaccine. Using its own MiXCR run on the RT-PCR reads, TCRdb lists one record per CDR3 protein. Counted here are about 800,000 distinct CDR3 sequences, 21% occurring once; the ten biggest clones make up roughly a tenth. Sequenced here: PBMCs from blood, sampled 4 to 6 days after vaccination. These receptors were collected from a man aged 50 to 59 who received an inactivated influenza vaccine.

V gene TRBV7-2 combines with J gene TRBJ2-3; D possibly corresponds to TRBD1 (6 bases). Germline V gene lookup returns CDR1 SGHTA and CDR2 FQGNSA. This CDR3 region has 14 residues. The V and J ends lost 8 bases and 6 bases respectively, with 18 bases between them. This chain's CDR3 is CASGQQGSADTQYF. The CDR3 DNA reads TGTGCCAGCGGGCAACAGGGAAGTGCCGATACGCAGTATTTT.

This chain uses TRBV7-2 with TRBJ2-3; 7 nucleotides match TRBD2. Per germline, CDR1 SGHTA and CDR2 FQGNSA. Unmatched junction bases numbered 10, after V lost 1 base and J lost 12 bases. CDR3 size: 14 residues. CDR3 sequence: CASSLGVSGPTQYF. For the CDR3, the DNA is TGTGCCAGCAGCTTAGGGGTTAGCGGGCCTACCCAGTATTTT.

A few counts support this clonotype. The gene calls are TRBV28 and TRBJ2-4; tentatively, D is TRBD2 (5 bases). The V gene's germline CDR1 is MDHEN and CDR2 SYDVKM. The CDR3 runs 17 residues. V shed 1 base and J shed 9 bases, with 22 bases lying between them. CDR3 in amino acids: CASSLSSFRAGIRIQYF. The DNA for the CDR3 is TGTGCCAGCAGTTTATCCTCCTTTAGGGCCGGGATTCGCATTCAGTACTTC.

This clonotype was observed a handful of times. This chain connects TRBV5-1 to TRBJ2-3, with D hard to call. V lost 3 bases and J lost 8, with 22 bases in between. Per germline, CDR1 SGHRS and CDR2 YFSETQ. CDR3 size: 16 residues. The DNA for the CDR3 is TGCGCCAGCAGCTCCCCGGTCGGGCTCCGCAAGGGTACGCAGTATTTT. This encodes CASSSPVGLRKGTQYF. The full variable domain, in which reference TRBV5-1 and TRBJ2-3 provide the parts outside the CDR3, is KAGVTQTPRYLIKTRGQQVTLSCSPISGHRSVSWYQQTPGQGLQFLFEYFSETQRNKGNFPGRFSGRQFSNSRSEMNVSTLELGDSALYLCASSSPVGLRKGTQYFGPGTRLTVL.

The chain employs TRBV12-3 or TRBV12-4 and TRBJ2-3; TRBD2 agrees at 7 bases. V dropped 3 bases and J dropped 2; count of bases not matched to a gene: 2. CDR3 length: 14 amino acids. Written as DNA, the CDR3 is TGTGCCAGCAGTTTCCTAGCGGTCACAGATACGCAGTATTTT. This sequence encodes CASSFLAVTDTQYF.

This clonotype was counted only a few times. The chain employs TRBV4-3 and TRBJ2-5; 13 bases agree with TRBD2. With V trimmed by 1 base and J by 5 bases, 7 bases remained unmatched. Germline V CDR1 and CDR2: LGHNA, YSLEER. There are 17 residues in the CDR3. CDR3 coding DNA: TGCGCCAGCAGCCAAGGGATACTAGCGGGAGGGCCCGAGACCCAGTACTTC. This codes for CASSQGILAGGPETQYF.

In this sample, this clonotype turned up a few times. The gene calls are TRBV7-2 and TRBJ2-7, with D maybe TRBD1 (5 bases). V was clipped by 0 bases and J by 4 bases, with 7 bases between them. The CDR3 spans 13 residues. Germline CDR1 and CDR2: SGHTA and FQGNSA. The CDR3 DNA reads TGTGCCAGCAGCTTAGCCCGACAGTACGAGCAGTACTTC. Protein sequence: CASSLARQYEQYF.

This clonotype was detected only a few times. The gene calls are TRBV7-2 and TRBJ1-2; TRBD1 matches at 8 bases. Germline CDR1 reads SGHTA; CDR2 reads FQGNSA. This CDR3 spans 14 amino acids. V dropped 7 bases and J dropped 4; count of bases not matched to a gene: 8. CDR3 sequence (DNA): TGTGCCAGCATCCCACCGACAGGGGTCTATGGCTACACCTTC. It is translated as CASIPPTGVYGYTF.

This clonotype was seen at least ten times. The gene calls are TRBV20-1 and TRBJ1-5; perhaps TRBD1 as D (5 bases). V was shortened by 3 bases and J by 1 base, with 13 bases between the two germline ends. Germline V CDR1 and CDR2: DFQATT, SNEGSKA (reference sequence). This CDR3 is built from 15 residues. The CDR3 here is CSAREGWGSNQPQHF. The CDR3 coding sequence is TGCAGTGCTAGGGAGGGGTGGGGGAGCAATCAGCCCCAGCATTTT.

In this sample, this clonotype turned up many times. The rearrangement uses TRBV11-2 and TRBJ2-5; D remains ambiguous. V was shortened by 4 bases and J by 5 bases, with 8 bases between the two germline ends. This CDR3 comprises 12 residues. Germline V gene lookup returns CDR1 SGHAT and CDR2 FQNNGV. This chain's CDR3 is CASSSWIETQYF. The CDR3 DNA reads TGTGCCAGCAGCTCATGGATCGAGACCCAGTACTTC.

In this sample, this clonotype turned up a few times. This chain joins TRBV11-2 and TRBJ2-3, with 8 bases matching TRBD2. J lost 0 bases, V lost 5 bases, and 19 bases had no gene match. The CDR3 runs 20 residues. Per the germline V gene, CDR1 is SGHAT and CDR2 is FQNNGV. CDR3 sequence: CASSLRRRVRGGISTDTQYF. CDR3 nucleotide sequence: TGTGCCAGCAGCCTACGGCGACGGGTACGCGGGGGGATAAGCACAGATACGCAGTATTTT.

The chain has TRBV27 and TRBJ2-7, with no clear D. There are 12 residues in the CDR3. Germline V gene data show CDR1 as MNHEY and CDR2 as SMNVEV (reference sequence). Trimming stripped 5 bases from V and 2 bases from J, with 7 bases between. The CDR3 region has the DNA TGTGCCAGCAGTACATCAACCTACGAGCAGTACTTC. This sequence encodes CASSTSTYEQYF.

This clonotype was recorded a few times. Written as DNA, the CDR3 is TGCAGTGCTAGGGCGACTAGCGGGAGCCCCACCGGGGAGCTGTTTTTT. It specifies CSARATSGSPTGELFF. V and J are TRBV20-1 and TRBJ2-2, with 12 bases that match TRBD2. The CDR3 is 16 amino acids. Per the germline V gene, CDR1 is DFQATT and CDR2 is SNEGSKA (reference sequence). The V gene end was trimmed by 3 bases and the J gene end by 4 bases; junction bases not matched to a gene: 6.

The chain employs TRBV11-1 and TRBJ2-6, with D unclear. CDR1 is SGHAT, CDR2 FQDESV, per germline (reference sequence). The CDR3 has 13 residues. V lost 5 bases and J lost 13, with 15 bases in between. In DNA, the CDR3 is TGTGCCAGCAGCCCTGAGCTCCTCTGGGTCCTGACTTTC. As protein: CASSPELLWVLTF.

This clonotype was seen a handful of times. The chain carries TRBV24-1 and TRBJ2-1, with TRBD2 matching over 10 bases. Trimming at V came to 9 bases and at J to 10 bases, leaving 11 bases not matched to a gene. Germline lookup yields CDR1 KGHDR and CDR2 SFDVKD. The CDR3 has 14 amino acids. CDR3 region: CATLGLAVWAEQFF. The CDR3, as DNA: TGTGCCACCCTAGGACTAGCGGTCTGGGCGGAGCAGTTCTTC.

The sample holds many counts of this clonotype. The chain employs TRBV10-2 and TRBJ1-5; 9 bases are a match to TRBD1. Germline V gene data show CDR1 as WSHSY and CDR2 as SAAADI. V shed 6 bases, J shed 4 bases, and the junction held 7 bases outside the gene matches. The CDR3 loop spans 15 amino acids. CDR3 in DNA: TGCGCCAGCAGCGACGGACAGGGGCTGAATCAGCCCCAGCATTTT. This translates into CASSDGQGLNQPQHF.

This rearrangement joins TRBV11-2 to TRBJ2-5; TRBD2 aligns across 12 bases. The CDR3 has 18 residues. Per germline, CDR1 SGHAT and CDR2 FQNNGV. The junction had 11 bases not matched to a gene; V was cut back by 1 base and J by 5 bases. CDR3 sequence reads: CASSLVGTSGWRSETQYF. The CDR3 DNA follows: TGTGCCAGCAGCTTAGTAGGGACTAGCGGGTGGCGTAGCGAGACCCAGTACTTC.

This clonotype was picked up a small number of times. This chain uses TRBV7-2 with TRBJ1-6; D uncertain. V was cut by 4 bases and J by 6 bases, with 10 bases left in between. Germline values: CDR1 SGHTA, CDR2 FQGNSA. The CDR3 runs to 14 residues. CDR3 coding DNA: TGTGCCAGCAGCTATAAGGGCAGTAATTCACCCCTCCACTTT. The encoded protein is CASSYKGSNSPLHF.

V gene TRBV12-3 or TRBV12-4 combines with J gene TRBJ2-2; TRBD1 aligns across 7 bases. CDR3 length equals 17 residues. V trimming: 6 bases; J trimming: 3 bases; junction bases outside the gene matches: 13. The CDR3 here is CASRPTQGRLDTGELFF. CDR3 sequence (DNA): TGTGCCAGCAGGCCAACACAGGGGCGCTTAGACACCGGGGAGCTGTTTTTT.

This clonotype was picked up many times. V gene TRBV29-1 combines with J gene TRBJ1-1; perhaps TRBD1 as D (6 bases). The length of the CDR3 is 14 residues. The germline V gene has CDR1 SQVTM and CDR2 ANQGSEA. Trimming shortened V by 4 bases and J by 5 bases, and 17 bases separated the two germline ends. As DNA, the CDR3 is TGCAGCGTTGGACAGGTGGGGGCATATACTGAAGCTTTCTTT. It is translated as CSVGQVGAYTEAFF.

This clonotype was seen more than once but under ten times. The gene calls are TRBV20-1 and TRBJ2-3; D may be TRBD2 (5 bases). CDR1 and CDR2 (germline): DFQATT, SNEGSKA (reference sequence). V lost 3 bases, J lost 5 bases, and 15 bases lay in between. The CDR3 sequence is 14 residues long. The CDR3 is CSARAGRTGDTQYF. In DNA, the CDR3 is TGCAGTGCTAGGGCGGGTCGCACGGGAGATACGCAGTATTTT.

The J gene is TRBJ2-5, the V gene TRBV4-1; maybe TRBD2 (7 bases). The CDR3 extends over 16 amino acids. The V end lost 3 bases, the J end lost 1 base, and 15 bases lay between the germline ends. CDR1 is MGHRA and CDR2 is YSYEKL in the germline V gene. The chain's CDR3 is CASSHGGQQTQETQYF. CDR3 nucleotide sequence: TGCGCCAGCAGCCACGGGGGGCAGCAAACCCAAGAGACCCAGTACTTC.

This clonotype was counted only a few times. The V call is TRBV7-2, the J call TRBJ2-3; D ambiguous. Germline-derived CDR1 and CDR2 are SGHTA and FQGNSA. The CDR3 length is 14 residues. V lost 2 bases to trimming and J lost 4 bases, with 10 bases between them. CDR3 in amino acids: CASSLNSRPDTQYF. The CDR3 nucleotides read TGTGCCAGCAGCTTAAATTCCCGCCCAGATACGCAGTATTTT.

This clonotype was detected a few times. The chain links TRBV4-1 to TRBJ1-1; unclear D gene. The CDR3 runs 19 residues. CDR1 is MGHRA, CDR2 YSYEKL, per germline. V shed 0 bases and J shed 1 base, with 21 bases lying between them. Here the CDR3 reads CASSQDSPTAGGGNTEAFF. For the CDR3, the DNA is TGCGCCAGCAGCCAAGATTCACCCACGGCAGGCGGAGGGAACACTGAAGCTTTCTTT.

This clonotype was seen more than once but under ten times. J is TRBJ2-2 and V is TRBV5-1; TRBD1 matches at 7 bases. Per germline, CDR1 SGHRS and CDR2 YFSETQ. The CDR3 has 16 residues. The trim removed 0 bases at V and 5 bases at J, leaving 7 bases unmatched. CDR3 nucleotides: TGCGCCAGCAGCTTGGCCAGGGGGTTTGGAACCGGGGAGCTGTTTTTT. It codes for CASSLARGFGTGELFF.

V is TRBV5-1 and J is TRBJ2-7; 12 nucleotides agree with TRBD2. V lost 3 bases, J lost 4 bases, and 2 bases stayed unmatched. Germline V CDR1 and CDR2: SGHRS, YFSETQ. The length of the CDR3 is 14 residues. CDR3 bases: TGCGCCAGCAGCTGGACTAGCGGGGAATACGAGCAGTACTTC. This sequence encodes CASSWTSGEYEQYF. Complete variable domain (other parts from reference TRBV5-1 and TRBJ2-7): KAGVTQTPRYLIKTRGQQVTLSCSPISGHRSVSWYQQTPGQGLQFLFEYFSETQRNKGNFPGRFSGRQFSNSRSEMNVSTLELGDSALYLCASSWTSGEYEQYFGPGTRLTVT.